This entry lists 6 T cell receptor beta chains sequenced from one sample in a study of T cell responses to AZD1222 COVID-19 vaccine. Some clones are missing from TCRdb's copy, which holds only in-frame ones; the method was immunoSEQ multiplex PCR. The repertoire holds tens of thousands of clones, with around 80% as singletons. Here the sequenced sample was peripheral blood, taken on day 0 of AZD1222 vaccination. The origin of the receptors is an adult in good health.

The gene calls are TRBV6-1 and TRBJ1-2, with D uncertain. Germline V gene lookup returns CDR1 MNHNS and CDR2 SASEGT. This CDR3 has 13 residues. Trimming pared 0 bases from V and 4 bases from J, leaving 6 bases between. The CDR3 DNA follows: TGTGCCAGCAGTGAAGCCTTCCGCTATGGCTACACCTTC. As protein: CASSEAFRYGYTF.

The rearrangement links TRBV30 to TRBJ2-7; TRBD1 matches 8 bases. J lost 7 bases, V lost 3 bases, and 5 bases had no gene match. The germline V gene has CDR1 GTSNPN and CDR2 SVGIG (reference sequence). This CDR3 contains 12 residues. The CDR3 DNA sequence: TGTGCCTGGAGCGACAGGGGTCGGGAGCAGTACTTC. Its translation: CAWSDRGREQYF.

The chain links TRBV19 to TRBJ2-3; possible D gene TRBD2, 5 bases. The germline V gene has CDR1 LNHDA and CDR2 SQIVND (reference sequence). The CDR3 length is 14 residues. Between the trimmed V and J ends, which lost 3 bases and 6 bases, there was a span of 13 bases. CDR3 nucleotide sequence: TGTGCCAGTAGTATTCGGCGGGTCACGGATACGCAGTATTTT. Amino acids: CASSIRRVTDTQYF.

The chain recombines TRBV30 with TRBJ1-5, with a weak D call TRBD1 (5 bases). The germline CDR1 and CDR2 sequences are GTSNPN and SVGIG (reference sequence). The CDR3 loop spans 14 amino acids. V was shortened by 2 bases and J by 5 bases, with 13 bases between the two germline ends. CDR3 in DNA: TGTGCCTGGAGTAATCTTCAGGGTGATCAGCCCCAGCATTTT. Protein product: CAWSNLQGDQPQHF.

The chain carries TRBV2 and TRBJ2-7; 10 positions match TRBD2. V shed 5 bases, J shed 1 base, and the junction held 8 bases outside the gene matches. The CDR3 totals 16 residues. The germline V gene has CDR1 SNHLY and CDR2 FYNNEI. The CDR3 coding sequence is TGTGCCAGCAGTCCCGGTCCAGCGGGGGGGTCCTACGAGCAGTACTTC. Its translation is CASSPGPAGGSYEQYF.

This clone was counted between two and nine times. The chain joins TRBV6-5 to TRBJ1-5; D gene uncertain. Looked up from germline, CDR1 is MNHEY and CDR2 is SVGAGI. This CDR3 has 13 amino acids. Between the trimmed V and J ends, which lost 4 bases and 2 bases, there was a span of 6 bases. CDR3 amino acids: CASSSRGNQPQHF. In nucleotides, the CDR3 is TGTGCCAGCAGTTCCCGGGGCAATCAGCCCCAGCATTTT.